This TCR beta chain originates from a study of blood T cell repertoires in COVID-19. Study background: Sites in the United States, Italy and Spain provided acute and convalescent COVID-19 samples. T cells, B-cell-depleted T cells, or PBMCs supplied cDNA or gDNA.

This CDR3 has 12 amino acids. V lost 3 bases and J 8 bases, leaving 10 bases between the germline ends. Original analysis: Researchers report that nucleated cell counts were estimated from reference gene primer amplification. Assay used: immunoSEQ multiplex PCR; TCRdb lists only in-frame clones, some missing. V and J calls and clone size are as listed in that table; D and trimming were resolved from the DNA. The sample consists of around 110,000 clones, 71% of them appearing once. The TCR originated in a human donor with acute or convalescent COVID-19. The donor label of this sample is uncertain. Specimen: peripheral blood. The chain recombines TRBV12-3 or TRBV12-4 with TRBJ1-2; D is undetermined. The CDR3 DNA follows: TGTGCCAGCAGTTTTTGGGAGGGCGGCTACACCTTC. Its translation is CASSFWEGGYTF.